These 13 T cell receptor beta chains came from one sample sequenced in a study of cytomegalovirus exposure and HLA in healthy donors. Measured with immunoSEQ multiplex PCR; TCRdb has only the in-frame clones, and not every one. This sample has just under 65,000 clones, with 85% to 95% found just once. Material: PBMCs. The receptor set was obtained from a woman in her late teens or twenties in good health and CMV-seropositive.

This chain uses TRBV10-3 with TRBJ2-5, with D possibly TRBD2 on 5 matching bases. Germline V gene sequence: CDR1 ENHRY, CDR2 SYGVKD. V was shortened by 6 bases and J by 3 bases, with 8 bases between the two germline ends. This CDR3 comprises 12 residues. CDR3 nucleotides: TGTGCCATCAGGGACTCGGAAGAGACCCAGTACTTC. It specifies CAIRDSEETQYF.

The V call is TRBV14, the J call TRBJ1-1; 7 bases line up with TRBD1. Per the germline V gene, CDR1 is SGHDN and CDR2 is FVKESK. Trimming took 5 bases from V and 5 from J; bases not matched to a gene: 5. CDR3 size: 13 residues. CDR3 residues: CASSKNRGTEAFF. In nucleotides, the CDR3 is TGTGCCAGCAGCAAAAACAGGGGAACTGAAGCTTTCTTT.

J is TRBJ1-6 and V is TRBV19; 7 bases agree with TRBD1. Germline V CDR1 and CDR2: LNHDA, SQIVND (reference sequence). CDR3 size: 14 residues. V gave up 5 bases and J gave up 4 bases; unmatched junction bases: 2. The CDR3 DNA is TGTGCCAGTAGTCCGGGACAGTATAATTCACCCCTCCACTTT. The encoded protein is CASSPGQYNSPLHF.

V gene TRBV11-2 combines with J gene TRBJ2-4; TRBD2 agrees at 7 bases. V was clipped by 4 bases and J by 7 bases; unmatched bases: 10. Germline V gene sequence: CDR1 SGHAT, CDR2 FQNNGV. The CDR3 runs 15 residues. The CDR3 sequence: CASSSPGRDHNIQYF. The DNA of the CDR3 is TGTGCCAGCAGCTCCCCAGGGAGGGATCATAACATTCAGTACTTC.

Here the CDR3 reads CASGQAFNQPQHF. CDR3 nucleotide sequence: TGTGCCAGTGGACAGGCCTTCAATCAGCCCCAGCATTTT. The chain has TRBV19 and TRBJ1-5, with 7 bases identical to TRBD1. Trimming removed 8 bases from V and 3 bases from J; junction bases left unmatched: 4. This CDR3 has 13 amino acids. Per the germline V gene, CDR1 is LNHDA and CDR2 is SQIVND (reference sequence).

As DNA, the CDR3 is TGTGCCAGCAGTCGTAACTCTGGGGCCAACGTCCTGACTTTC. Translating gives CASSRNSGANVLTF. V usage is TRBV28 and J usage is TRBJ2-6, with unresolved D. This CDR3 is 14 amino acids long. The V gene's germline CDR1 is MDHEN and CDR2 SYDVKM. Trimming pared 5 bases from V and 0 bases from J, leaving 5 bases between.

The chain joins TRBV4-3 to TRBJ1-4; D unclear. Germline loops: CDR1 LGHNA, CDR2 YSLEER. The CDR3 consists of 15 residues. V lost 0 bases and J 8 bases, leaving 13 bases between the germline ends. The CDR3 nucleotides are TGCGCCAGCAGCCAAGATCCCGGGTTGAGCGAAAAACTGTTTTTT. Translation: CASSQDPGLSEKLFF.

The CDR3 bases are TGTGCCAGCAGTTCGACAGGGATCTCTTCTTCTTCACCCCTCCACTTT. Translated, it gives CASSSTGISSSSPLHF. The chain is built from TRBV6-5 and TRBJ1-6, with 7 bases fitting TRBD1. The CDR3 covers 16 residues. The trim removed 4 bases at V and 9 bases at J, leaving 12 bases unmatched. CDR1 MNHEY and CDR2 SVGAGI come from the germline V gene.

CDR3 coding DNA: TGTGCCAGCAGTTTACACAGTCACAATGAAAAACTGTTTTTT. Translated: CASSLHSHNEKLFF. The chain links TRBV28 to TRBJ1-4, with no clear D. Deletions cut 2 bases from V and 5 bases from J, with 9 bases between. CDR3 length equals 14 residues. Germline values: CDR1 MDHEN, CDR2 SYDVKM.

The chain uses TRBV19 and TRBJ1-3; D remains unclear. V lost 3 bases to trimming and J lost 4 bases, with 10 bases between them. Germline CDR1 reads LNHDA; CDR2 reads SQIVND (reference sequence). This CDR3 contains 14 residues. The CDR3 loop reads CASSIVAEGNTIYF. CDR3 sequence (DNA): TGTGCCAGTAGTATCGTGGCAGAAGGAAACACCATATATTTT. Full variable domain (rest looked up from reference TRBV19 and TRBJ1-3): DGGITQSPKYLFRKEGQNVTLSCEQNLNHDAMYWYRQDPGQGLRLIYYSQIVNDFQKGDIAEGYSVSREKKESFPLTVTSAQKNPTAFYLCASSIVAEGNTIYFGEGSWLTVV.

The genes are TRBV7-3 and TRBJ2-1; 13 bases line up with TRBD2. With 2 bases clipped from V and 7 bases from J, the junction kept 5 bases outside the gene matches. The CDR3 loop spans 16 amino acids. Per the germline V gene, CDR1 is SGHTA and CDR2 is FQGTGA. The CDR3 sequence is CASSLLPLAGGNEQFF. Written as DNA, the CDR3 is TGTGCCAGCAGCTTACTTCCACTAGCGGGGGGGAATGAGCAGTTCTTC.

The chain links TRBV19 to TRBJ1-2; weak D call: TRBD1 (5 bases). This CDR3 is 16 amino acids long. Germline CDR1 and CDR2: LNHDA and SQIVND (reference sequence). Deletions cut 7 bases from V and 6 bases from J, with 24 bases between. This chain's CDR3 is CASTQYGGPSLNGYTF. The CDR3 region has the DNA TGTGCCAGTACCCAATACGGGGGACCTTCCCTTAATGGCTACACCTTC.

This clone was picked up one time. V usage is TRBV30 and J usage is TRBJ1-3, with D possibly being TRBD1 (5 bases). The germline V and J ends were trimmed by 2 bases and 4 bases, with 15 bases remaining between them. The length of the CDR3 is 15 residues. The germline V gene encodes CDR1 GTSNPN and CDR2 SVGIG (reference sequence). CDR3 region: CAWSFGRRQGNTIYF. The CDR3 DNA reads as TGTGCCTGGAGTTTCGGTCGGCGACAGGGAAACACCATATATTTT. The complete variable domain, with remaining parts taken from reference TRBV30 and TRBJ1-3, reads SQTIHQWPATLVQPVGSPLSLECTVEGTSNPNLYWYRQAAGRGLQLLFYSVGIGQISSEVPQNLSASRPQDRQFILSSKKLLLSDSGFYLCAWSFGRRQGNTIYFGEGSWLTVV.